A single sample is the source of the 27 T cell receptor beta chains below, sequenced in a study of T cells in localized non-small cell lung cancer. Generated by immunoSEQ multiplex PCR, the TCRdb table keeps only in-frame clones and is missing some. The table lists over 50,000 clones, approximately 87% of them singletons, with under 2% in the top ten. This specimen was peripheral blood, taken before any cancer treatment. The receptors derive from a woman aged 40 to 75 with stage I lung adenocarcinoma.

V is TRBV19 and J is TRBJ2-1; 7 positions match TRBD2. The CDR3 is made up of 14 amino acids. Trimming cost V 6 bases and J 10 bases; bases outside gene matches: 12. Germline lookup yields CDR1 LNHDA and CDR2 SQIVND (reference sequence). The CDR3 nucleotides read TGTGCCAGTAGCGGACTAGTGCAGAGACGCGAGCAGTTCTTC. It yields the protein CASSGLVQRREQFF.

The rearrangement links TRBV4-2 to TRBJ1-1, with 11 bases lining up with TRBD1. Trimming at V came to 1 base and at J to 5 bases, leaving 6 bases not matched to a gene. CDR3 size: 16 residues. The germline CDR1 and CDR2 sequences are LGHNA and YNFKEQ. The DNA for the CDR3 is TGTGCCAGCAGCCAAGGCCAGGACAGGGGGCGAACTGAAGCTTTCTTT. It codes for CASSQGQDRGRTEAFF.

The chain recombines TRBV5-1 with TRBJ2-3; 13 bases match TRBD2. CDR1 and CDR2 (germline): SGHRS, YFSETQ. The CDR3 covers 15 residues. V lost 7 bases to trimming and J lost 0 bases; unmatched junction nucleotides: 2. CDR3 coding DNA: TGCGCCAGCGGGGGACTAGCGGGGAGCACAGATACGCAGTATTTT. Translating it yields CASGGLAGSTDTQYF.

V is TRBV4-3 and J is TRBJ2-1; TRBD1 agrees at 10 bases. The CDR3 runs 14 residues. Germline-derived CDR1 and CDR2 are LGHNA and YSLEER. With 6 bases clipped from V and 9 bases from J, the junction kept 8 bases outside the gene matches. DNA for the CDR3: TGCGCCAGCAGACGACAGGGGGCGTTGGGTGAGCAGTTCTTC. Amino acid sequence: CASRRQGALGEQFF.

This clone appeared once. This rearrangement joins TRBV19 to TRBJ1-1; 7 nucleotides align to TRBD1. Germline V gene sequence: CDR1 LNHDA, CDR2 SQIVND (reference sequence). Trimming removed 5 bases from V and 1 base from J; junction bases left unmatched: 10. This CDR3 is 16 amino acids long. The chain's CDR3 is CASSDLPGQKNTEAFF. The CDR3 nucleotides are TGTGCCAGTAGTGACCTACCGGGACAGAAGAACACTGAAGCTTTCTTT. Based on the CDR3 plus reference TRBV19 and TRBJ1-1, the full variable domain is DGGITQSPKYLFRKEGQNVTLSCEQNLNHDAMYWYRQDPGQGLRLIYYSQIVNDFQKGDIAEGYSVSREKKESFPLTVTSAQKNPTAFYLCASSDLPGQKNTEAFFGQGTRLTVV.

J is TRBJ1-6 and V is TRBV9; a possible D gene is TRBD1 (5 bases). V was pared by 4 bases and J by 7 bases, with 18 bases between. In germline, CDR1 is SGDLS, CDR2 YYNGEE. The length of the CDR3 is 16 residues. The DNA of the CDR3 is TGTGCCAGCAGCCCGAGTATGCCACAGGAGAATTCACCCCTCCACTTT. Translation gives CASSPSMPQENSPLHF. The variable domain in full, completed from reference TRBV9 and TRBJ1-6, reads DSGVTQTPKHLITATGQRVTLRCSPRSGDLSVYWYQQSLDQGLQFLIQYYNGEERAKGNILERFSAQQFPDLHSELNLSSLELGDSALYFCASSPSMPQENSPLHFGNGTRLTVT.

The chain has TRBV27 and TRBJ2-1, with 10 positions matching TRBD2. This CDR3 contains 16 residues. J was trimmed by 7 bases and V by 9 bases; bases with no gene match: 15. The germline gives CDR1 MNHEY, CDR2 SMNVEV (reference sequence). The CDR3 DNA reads TGTGCCAGTAATACCGAAAGCGGGAGGGCCACTAATGAGCAGTTCTTC. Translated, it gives CASNTESGRATNEQFF.

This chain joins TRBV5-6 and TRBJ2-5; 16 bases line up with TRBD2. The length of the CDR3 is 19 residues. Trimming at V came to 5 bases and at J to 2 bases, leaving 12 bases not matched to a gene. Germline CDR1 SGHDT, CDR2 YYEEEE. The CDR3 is CASSLASGLAGGLQETQYF. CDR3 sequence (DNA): TGTGCCAGCAGTCTAGCGTCGGGACTAGCGGGGGGGCTTCAAGAGACCCAGTACTTC.

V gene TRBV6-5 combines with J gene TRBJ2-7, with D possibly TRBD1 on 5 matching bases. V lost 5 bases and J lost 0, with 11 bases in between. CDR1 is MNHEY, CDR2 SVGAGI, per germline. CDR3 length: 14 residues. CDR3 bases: TGTGCCAGCAGTGGCGGACATACCTCCTACGAGCAGTACTTC. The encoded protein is CASSGGHTSYEQYF.

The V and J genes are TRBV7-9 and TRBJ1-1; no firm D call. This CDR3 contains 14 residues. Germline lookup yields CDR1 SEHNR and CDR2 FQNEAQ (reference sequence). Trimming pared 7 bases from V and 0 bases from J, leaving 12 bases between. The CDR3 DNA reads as TGTGCCAGCACCCAAGGTAGCCTGAACACTGAAGCTTTCTTT. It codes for CASTQGSLNTEAFF.

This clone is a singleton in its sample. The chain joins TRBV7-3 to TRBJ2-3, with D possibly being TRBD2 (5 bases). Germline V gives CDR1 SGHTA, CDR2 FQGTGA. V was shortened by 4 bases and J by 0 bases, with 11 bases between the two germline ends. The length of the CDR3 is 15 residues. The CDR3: CASSSTRTSTDTQYF. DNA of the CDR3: TGTGCCAGCAGCTCCACCCGGACTAGCACAGATACGCAGTATTTT.

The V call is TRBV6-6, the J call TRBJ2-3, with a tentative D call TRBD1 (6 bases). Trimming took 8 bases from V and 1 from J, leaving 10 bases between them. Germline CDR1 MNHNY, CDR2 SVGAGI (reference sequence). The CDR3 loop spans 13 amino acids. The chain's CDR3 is CASGGLGTDTQYF. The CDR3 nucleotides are TGTGCCAGCGGGGGCCTGGGCACAGATACGCAGTATTTT.

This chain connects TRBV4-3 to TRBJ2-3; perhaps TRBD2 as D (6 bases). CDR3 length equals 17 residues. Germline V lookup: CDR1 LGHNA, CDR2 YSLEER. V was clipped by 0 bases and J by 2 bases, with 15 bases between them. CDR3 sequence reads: CASSQDGAGQTTDTQYF. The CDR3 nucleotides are TGCGCCAGCAGCCAAGATGGTGCGGGGCAGACCACAGATACGCAGTATTTT.

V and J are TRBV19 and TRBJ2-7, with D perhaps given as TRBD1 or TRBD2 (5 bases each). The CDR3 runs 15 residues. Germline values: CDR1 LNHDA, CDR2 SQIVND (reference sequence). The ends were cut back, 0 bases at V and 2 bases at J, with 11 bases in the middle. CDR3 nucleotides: TGTGCCAGTAGTATAGACGGGGACGGAACCTACGAGCAGTACTTC. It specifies CASSIDGDGTYEQYF.

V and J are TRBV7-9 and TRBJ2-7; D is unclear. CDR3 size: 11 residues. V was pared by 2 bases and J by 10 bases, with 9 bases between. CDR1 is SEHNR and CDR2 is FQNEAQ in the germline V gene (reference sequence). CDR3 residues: CASSLNFDQYF. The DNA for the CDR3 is TGTGCCAGCAGCTTAAACTTCGATCAGTACTTC.

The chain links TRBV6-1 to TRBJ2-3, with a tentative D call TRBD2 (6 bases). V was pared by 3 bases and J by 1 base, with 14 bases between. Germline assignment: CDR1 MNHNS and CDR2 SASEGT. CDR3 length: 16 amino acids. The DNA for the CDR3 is TGTGCCAGCAGTGATGGAGGGGCCGGGGGCACAGATACGCAGTATTTT. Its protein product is CASSDGGAGGTDTQYF.

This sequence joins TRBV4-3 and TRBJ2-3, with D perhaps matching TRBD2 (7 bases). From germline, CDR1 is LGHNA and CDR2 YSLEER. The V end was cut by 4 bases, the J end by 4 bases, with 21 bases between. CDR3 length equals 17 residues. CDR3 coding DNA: TGCGCCAGCAGCCTCGCCCTGGGGGCGGGAGTCCCAGATACGCAGTATTTT. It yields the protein CASSLALGAGVPDTQYF.

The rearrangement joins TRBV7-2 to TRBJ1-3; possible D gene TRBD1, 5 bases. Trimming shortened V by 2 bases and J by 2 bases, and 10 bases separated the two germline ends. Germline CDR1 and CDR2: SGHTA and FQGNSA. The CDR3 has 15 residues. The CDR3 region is CASSLYPGAGNTIYF. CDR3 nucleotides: TGTGCCAGCAGCTTATACCCGGGGGCTGGAAACACCATATATTTT.

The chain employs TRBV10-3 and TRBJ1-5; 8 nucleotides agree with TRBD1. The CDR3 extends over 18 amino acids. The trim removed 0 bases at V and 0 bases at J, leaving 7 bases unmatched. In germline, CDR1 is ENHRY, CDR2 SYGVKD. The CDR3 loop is CAISESETGDPSNQPQHF. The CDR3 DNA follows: TGTGCCATCAGTGAGTCGGAGACAGGGGACCCTAGCAATCAGCCCCAGCATTTT.

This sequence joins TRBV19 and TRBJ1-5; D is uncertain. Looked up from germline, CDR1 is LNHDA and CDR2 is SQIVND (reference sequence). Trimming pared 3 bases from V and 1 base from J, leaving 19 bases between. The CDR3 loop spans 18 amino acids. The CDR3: CASSILDLGGKSNQPQHF. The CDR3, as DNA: TGTGCCAGTAGTATTCTTGATTTGGGCGGTAAAAGCAATCAGCCCCAGCATTTT.

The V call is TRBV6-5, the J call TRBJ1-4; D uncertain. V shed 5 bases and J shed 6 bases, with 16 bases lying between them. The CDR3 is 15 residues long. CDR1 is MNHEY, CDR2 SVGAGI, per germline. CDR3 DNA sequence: TGTGCCAGCAGTACTACGCACAGTTTGCATGAAAAACTGTTTTTT. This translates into CASSTTHSLHEKLFF.

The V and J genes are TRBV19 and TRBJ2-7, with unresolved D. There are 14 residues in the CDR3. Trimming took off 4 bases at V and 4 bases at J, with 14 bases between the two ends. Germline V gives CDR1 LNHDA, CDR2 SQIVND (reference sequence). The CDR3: CASSNRDTAYEQYF. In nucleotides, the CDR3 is TGTGCCAGTAGTAACCGTGACACGGCATACGAGCAGTACTTC.

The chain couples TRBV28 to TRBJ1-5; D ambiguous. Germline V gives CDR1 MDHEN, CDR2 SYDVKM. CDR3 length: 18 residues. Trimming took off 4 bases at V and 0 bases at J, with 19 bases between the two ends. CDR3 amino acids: CASSSIRYGRDSNQPQHF. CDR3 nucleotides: TGTGCCAGCAGTTCGATTCGGTACGGACGGGATAGCAATCAGCCCCAGCATTTT. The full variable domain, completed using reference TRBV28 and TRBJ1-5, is DVKVTQSSRYLVKRTGEKVFLECVQDMDHENMFWYRQDPGLGLRLIYFSYDVKMKEKGDIPEGYSVSREKKERFSLILESASTNQTSMYLCASSSIRYGRDSNQPQHFGDGTRLSIL.

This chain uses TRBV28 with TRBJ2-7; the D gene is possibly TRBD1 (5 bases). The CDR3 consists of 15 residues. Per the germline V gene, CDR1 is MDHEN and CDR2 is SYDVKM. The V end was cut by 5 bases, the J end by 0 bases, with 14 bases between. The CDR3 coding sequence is TGTGCCAGCAGTATCACAGGCCGGAGCTCCTACGAGCAGTACTTC. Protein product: CASSITGRSSYEQYF.

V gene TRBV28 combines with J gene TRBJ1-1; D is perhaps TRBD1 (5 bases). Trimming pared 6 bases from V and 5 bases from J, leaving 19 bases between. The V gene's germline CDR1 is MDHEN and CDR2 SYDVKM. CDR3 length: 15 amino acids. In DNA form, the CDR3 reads TGTGCCAGCAGACCGCCGCGACGGGGGGGGACTGAAGCTTTCTTT. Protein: CASRPPRRGGTEAFF.

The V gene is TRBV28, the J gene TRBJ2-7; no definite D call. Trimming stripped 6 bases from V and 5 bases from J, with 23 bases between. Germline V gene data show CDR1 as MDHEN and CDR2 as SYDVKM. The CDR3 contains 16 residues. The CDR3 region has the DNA TGTGCCAGCAGCAAGACCAACGGACCCCGAGCCCACGAGCAGTACTTC. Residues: CASSKTNGPRAHEQYF.

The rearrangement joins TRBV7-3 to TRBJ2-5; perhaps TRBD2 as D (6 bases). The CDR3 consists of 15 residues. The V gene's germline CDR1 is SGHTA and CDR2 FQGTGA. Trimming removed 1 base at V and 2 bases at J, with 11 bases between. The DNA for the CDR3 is TGTGCCAGCAGCTTAATGGCGGGGCAACAAGAGACCCAGTACTTC. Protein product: CASSLMAGQQETQYF.